These 5 T cell receptor beta chains came from one sample sequenced in a study of a mutant IDH1 vaccine in newly diagnosed glioma. The antigens these receptors bind are not known. Time point meaning: week 23, last vaccination. In every dose of vaccine, 300 ug of mutant IDH1 20-mer peptide was given alongside topical imiquimod. Sequencing was performed with immunoSEQ multiplex PCR; in TCRdb, only in-frame clones are kept and a portion is missing. The table records tens of thousands of clones, under 90% of them present only once. Material: PBMCs, obtained from a glioma patient whose treatment included an IDH1 peptide vaccine. Receptors were obtained from a man between 35 and 55 years old with glioma.

The chain recombines TRBV29-1 with TRBJ2-7; no clear D gene. CDR1 SQVTM and CDR2 ANQGSEA come from the germline V gene. The CDR3 loop spans 13 amino acids. The ends were cut back, 0 bases at V and 2 bases at J, with 8 bases in the middle. In nucleotides, the CDR3 is TGCAGCGTTGAAGATGGGTATACCTACGAGCAGTACTTC. This gives the protein CSVEDGYTYEQYF.

The chain employs TRBV5-5 and TRBJ1-1; D unresolved. V dropped 1 base and J dropped 7 bases, with 8 bases sitting between them. The germline V gene has CDR1 SGHKS and CDR2 YYEKEE (reference sequence). The CDR3 has 12 amino acids. CDR3 region: CASSLSQNEAFF. CDR3 nucleotides: TGTGCCAGCAGCTTGTCACAGAATGAAGCTTTCTTT. Combining the CDR3 with reference TRBV5-5 and TRBJ1-1 gives the whole variable domain DAGVTQSPTHLIKTRGQQVTLRCSPISGHKSVSWYQQVLGQGPQFIFQYYEKEERGRGNFPDRFSARQFPNYSSELNVNALLLGDSALYLCASSLSQNEAFFGQGTRLTVV.

This chain connects TRBV4-1 to TRBJ1-5; no clear D. This CDR3 is built from 16 residues. With 1 base removed from V and 7 bases from J, the gap between germline ends came to 17 bases. Looked up from germline, CDR1 is MGHRA and CDR2 is YSYEKL. Written as DNA, the CDR3 is TGCGCCAGCAGCCAAGTTGCGGCCACCGCAACGCAGCCCCAGCATTTT. It yields the protein CASSQVAATATQPQHF.

The chain combines TRBV2 with TRBJ2-7; D is ambiguous. The CDR3 runs to 11 residues. Per the germline V gene, CDR1 is SNHLY and CDR2 is FYNNEI. V gave up 6 bases and J gave up 2 bases, with 5 bases separating them. The CDR3 nucleotides read TGTGCCAGCAGGGCTACCTACGAGCAGTACTTC. Translated: CASRATYEQYF.

The chain joins TRBV5-5 to TRBJ1-5; D uncertain. Germline V gene data show CDR1 as SGHKS and CDR2 as YYEKEE (reference sequence). Trimming cost V 4 bases and J 2 bases, with 16 bases left between them. The CDR3 has 16 residues. In DNA form, the CDR3 reads TGTGCCAGCAGCACCGGGCGGGTTTTAGGCAATCAGCCCCAGCATTTT. Protein sequence: CASSTGRVLGNQPQHF.